These 7 T cell receptor beta chains originate from one sample sequenced in a study of shared clonotypes between healthy human individuals. The naive CD8 population came from CD45RO-negative cells selected for CCR7, without terminally differentiated effector memory CD45RA+ cells. Here immunoSEQ multiplex PCR was the method, and the copy in TCRdb shows in-frame clones only, minus some. The profile shows under 2,000,000 clones, over 85% of them singletons. Source material: naive CD8+ T cells sorted from blood. The receptors were gathered from a man younger than 30 in good health.

The chain recombines TRBV5-5 with TRBJ2-7, with D possibly being TRBD1 (7 bases). V was shortened by 3 bases and J by 0 bases, with 10 bases between the two germline ends. This CDR3 region has 14 residues. CDR1 SGHKS and CDR2 YYEKEE come from the germline V gene (reference sequence). CDR3 in DNA: TGTGCCAGCAGCTCCCAGGGGGGCTCCTACGAGCAGTACTTC. Translating gives CASSSQGGSYEQYF. Based on the CDR3 plus reference TRBV5-5 and TRBJ2-7, the full variable domain is DAGVTQSPTHLIKTRGQQVTLRCSPISGHKSVSWYQQVLGQGPQFIFQYYEKEERGRGNFPDRFSARQFPNYSSELNVNALLLGDSALYLCASSSQGGSYEQYFGPGTRLTVT.

V gene TRBV30 combines with J gene TRBJ2-7, with D perhaps TRBD2 (5 bases). CDR3 length: 15 residues. Germline V gives CDR1 GTSNPN, CDR2 SVGIG (reference sequence). The V end was cut by 0 bases, the J end by 0 bases, with 12 bases between. DNA for the CDR3: TGTGCCTGGAGTGTCCGGGAAAAGCCCTCCTACGAGCAGTACTTC. Encoded protein: CAWSVREKPSYEQYF.

This sequence joins TRBV6-1 and TRBJ1-1, with a tentative D call TRBD1 (5 bases). Trimming stripped 1 base from V and 0 bases from J, with 18 bases between. Per the germline V gene, CDR1 is MNHNS and CDR2 is SASEGT. The CDR3 totals 18 residues. The CDR3 DNA sequence: TGTGCCAGCAGTGAAGACAGGCTACTCAACTCCTTGAACACTGAAGCTTTCTTT. Encoded protein: CASSEDRLLNSLNTEAFF.

Only one count was recorded for this clone. The chain joins TRBV19 to TRBJ1-1, with D possibly matching TRBD1 (5 bases). The V and J ends lost 9 bases and 4 bases respectively, with 12 bases between them. The CDR3 length is 12 residues. CDR1 and CDR2 from the germline V gene are LNHDA and SQIVND (reference sequence). CDR3 coding DNA: TGTGCCAGCGGGTGGGGCGGCACTGAAGCTTTCTTT. This codes for CASGWGGTEAFF.

This clone was observed a single time. In the same sample, other DNA sequences code for this CDR3. The chain joins TRBV7-9 to TRBJ2-7; 7 bases line up with TRBD2. CDR1 SEHNR and CDR2 FQNEAQ come from the germline V gene (reference sequence). J gave up 0 bases and V 6 bases, and 2 bases lay outside the gene matches. There are 13 residues in the CDR3. CDR3 coding DNA: TGTGCCAGCAGAGCGGGGAGCTCCTACGAGCAGTACTTC. As protein: CASRAGSSYEQYF.

CDR3 DNA: TGTGCCAGCAGCTTACAGTCCGCCGCAGTCCTATCTAACTATGGCTACACCTTC. It is translated as CASSLQSAAVLSNYGYTF. The chain carries TRBV7-2 and TRBJ1-2; D is undetermined. The CDR3 length is 18 residues. The ends were cut back, 2 bases at V and 0 bases at J, with 19 bases in the middle. Per the germline V gene, CDR1 is SGHTA and CDR2 is FQGNSA. Full variable domain (rest looked up from reference TRBV7-2 and TRBJ1-2): GAGVSQSPSNKVTEKGKDVELRCDPISGHTALYWYRQSLGQGLEFLIYFQGNSAPDKSGLPSDRFSAERTGGSVSTLTIQRTQQEDSAVYLCASSLQSAAVLSNYGYTFGSGTRLTVV.

The chain recombines TRBV7-8 with TRBJ2-5, with D tentatively TRBD2 (7 bases). The CDR3 sequence is 15 residues long. Looked up from germline, CDR1 is SGHVS and CDR2 is FQNEAQ. The V gene lost 3 bases and the J gene lost 5 bases, with 16 bases spanning the gap. The CDR3 DNA is TGTGCCAGCAGCTTGGTGGGGGGGCCGGAGGAGACCCAGTACTTC. It specifies CASSLVGGPEETQYF.